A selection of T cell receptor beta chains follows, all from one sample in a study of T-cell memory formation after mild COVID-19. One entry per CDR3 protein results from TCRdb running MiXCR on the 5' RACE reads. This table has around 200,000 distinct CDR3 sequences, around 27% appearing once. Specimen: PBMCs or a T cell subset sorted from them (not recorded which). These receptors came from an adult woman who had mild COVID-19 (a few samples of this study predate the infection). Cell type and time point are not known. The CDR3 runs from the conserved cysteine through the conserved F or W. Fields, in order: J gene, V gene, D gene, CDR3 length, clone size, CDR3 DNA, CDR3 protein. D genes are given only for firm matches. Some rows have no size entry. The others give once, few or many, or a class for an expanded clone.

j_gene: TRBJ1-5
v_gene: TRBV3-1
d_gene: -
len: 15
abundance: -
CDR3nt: TGTGCCAGCAGCCAAGACGGCGGTAGCAATCAGCCCCAGCATTTT
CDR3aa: CASSQDGGSNQPQHF

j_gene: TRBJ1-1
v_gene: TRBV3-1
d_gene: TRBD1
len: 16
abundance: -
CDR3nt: TGTGCCAGCAGCCCCGGGACAGGAGCGAGGAACACTGAAGCTTTCTTT
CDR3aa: CASSPGTGARNTEAFF

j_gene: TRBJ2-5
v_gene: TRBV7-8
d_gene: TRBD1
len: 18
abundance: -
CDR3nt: TGTGCCAGCAGCGCAAGGACAGGGGGCTTTTCGGGCTTAGAGACCCAGTACTTC
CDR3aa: CASSARTGGFSGLETQYF

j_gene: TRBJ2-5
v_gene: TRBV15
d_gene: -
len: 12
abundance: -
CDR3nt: TGTGCCACCCGAGGGTCTTTGGAGACCCAGTACTTC
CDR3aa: CATRGSLETQYF

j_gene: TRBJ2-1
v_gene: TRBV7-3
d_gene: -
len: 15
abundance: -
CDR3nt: TGTGCCAGCAGCACCCAGTGGACTGGCTACAATGAGCAGTTCTTC
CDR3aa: CASSTQWTGYNEQFF

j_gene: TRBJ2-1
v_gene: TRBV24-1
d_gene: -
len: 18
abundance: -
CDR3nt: TGTGCCACCAGTGATCCGTTGGGTTTGGAAGGCTCCTACAATGAGCAGTTCTTC
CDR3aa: CATSDPLGLEGSYNEQFF

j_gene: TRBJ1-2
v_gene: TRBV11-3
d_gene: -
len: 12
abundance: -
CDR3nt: TGTGCCACCTCAGGAGGGTACTATGGCTACACCTTC
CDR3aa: CATSGGYYGYTF

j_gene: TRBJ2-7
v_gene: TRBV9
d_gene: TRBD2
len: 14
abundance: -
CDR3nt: TGTGCCAGCAGCGTAGGTACTAGCGGCTACGAGCAGTACTTC
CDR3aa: CASSVGTSGYEQYF

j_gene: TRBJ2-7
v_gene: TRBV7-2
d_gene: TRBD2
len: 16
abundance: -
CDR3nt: TGTGCCAGCAGCTTAGCAGCTAGCGGGCCAACCTACGAGCAGTACTTC
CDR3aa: CASSLAASGPTYEQYF

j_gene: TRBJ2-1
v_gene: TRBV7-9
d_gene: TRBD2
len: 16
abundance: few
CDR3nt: TGTGCCAGCCTAACTCCTAGCGGGAGCTCCTACAATGAGCAGTTCTTC
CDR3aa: CASLTPSGSSYNEQFF

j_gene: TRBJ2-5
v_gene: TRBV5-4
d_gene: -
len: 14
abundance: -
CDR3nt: TGTGCCAGCAGCTTCGGCCCCAAAGGAGAGACCCAGTACTTC
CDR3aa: CASSFGPKGETQYF

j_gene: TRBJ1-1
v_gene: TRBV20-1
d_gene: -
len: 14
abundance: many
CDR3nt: TGCAGTGCCCCAGTTGGGGGGCCGGGGACTGAAGCTTTCTTT
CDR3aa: CSAPVGGPGTEAFF

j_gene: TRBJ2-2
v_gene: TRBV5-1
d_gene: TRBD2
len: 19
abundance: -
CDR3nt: TGCGCCAGCAGCCGCCTCGGGCTAGCGGGGGACTCGAACACCGGGGAGCTGTTTTTT
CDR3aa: CASSRLGLAGDSNTGELFF

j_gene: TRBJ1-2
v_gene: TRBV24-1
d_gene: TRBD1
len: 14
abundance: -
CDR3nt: TGTGCCACCAGTGAAAGGGACAGGGGCTATGGCTACACCTTC
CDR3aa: CATSERDRGYGYTF

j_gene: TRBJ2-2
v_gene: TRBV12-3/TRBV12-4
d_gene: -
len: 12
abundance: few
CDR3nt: TGTGCCAGCAGTGTTCCCCCCGGACCCGTACTATTT
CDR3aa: CASSVPPGPVLF

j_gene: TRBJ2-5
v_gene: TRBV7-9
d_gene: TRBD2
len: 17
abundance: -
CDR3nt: TGTGCCAGCAGCTCTCTGATGGTCGGGGGAGGGGAAGAGACCCAGTACTTC
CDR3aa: CASSSLMVGGGEETQYF

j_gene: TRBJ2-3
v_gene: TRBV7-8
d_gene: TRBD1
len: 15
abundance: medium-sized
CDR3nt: TGTGCCAGCAGACAAACGGGACAGAGCACAGATACGCAGTATTTT
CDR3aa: CASRQTGQSTDTQYF

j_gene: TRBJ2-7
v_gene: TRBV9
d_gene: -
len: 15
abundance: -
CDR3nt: TGTGCCAGCAGCGTAGCGTCAGGAGGCTCCTACGAGCAGTACTTC
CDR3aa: CASSVASGGSYEQYF

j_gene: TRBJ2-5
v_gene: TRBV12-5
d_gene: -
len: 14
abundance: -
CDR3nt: TGTGCTAGTGGACCCGGACACGCTCAAGAGACCCAGTACTTC
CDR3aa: CASGPGHAQETQYF

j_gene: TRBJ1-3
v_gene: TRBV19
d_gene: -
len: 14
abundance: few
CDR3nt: TGTGCCAGTAGTATAGGACAATCTGGAAACACCATATATTTT
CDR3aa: CASSIGQSGNTIYF

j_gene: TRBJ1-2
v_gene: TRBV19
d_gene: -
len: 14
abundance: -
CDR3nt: TGTGCCAGTAGTATAGTCTCGGATAACTATGGCTACACCTTC
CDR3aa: CASSIVSDNYGYTF

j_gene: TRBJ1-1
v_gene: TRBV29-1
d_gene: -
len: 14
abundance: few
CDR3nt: TGCAGCTCCCGGTCCCGGGGGAGTCGTACTGAAGCTTTCTTT
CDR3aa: CSSRSRGSRTEAFF

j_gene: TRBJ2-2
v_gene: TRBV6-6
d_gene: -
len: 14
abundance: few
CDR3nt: TGTGCCAGCAGCCAAACAGGGAGGGACGGGGAGCTGTTTTTT
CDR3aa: CASSQTGRDGELFF

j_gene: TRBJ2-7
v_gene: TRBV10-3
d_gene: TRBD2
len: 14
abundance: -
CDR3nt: TGTGCCATCAGCCGAGAAGCGGGAGCGGTCGAGCAGTACTTC
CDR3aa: CAISREAGAVEQYF

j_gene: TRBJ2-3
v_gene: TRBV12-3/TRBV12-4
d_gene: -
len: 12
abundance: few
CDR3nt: TGTGCGACCTCGGCGACCACAGATACGCAGTATTTT
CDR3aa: CATSATTDTQYF

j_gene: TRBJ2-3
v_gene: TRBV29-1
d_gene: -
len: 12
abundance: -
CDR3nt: TGCAGCGTTGTCCAGTACACAGATACGCAGTATTTT
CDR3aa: CSVVQYTDTQYF

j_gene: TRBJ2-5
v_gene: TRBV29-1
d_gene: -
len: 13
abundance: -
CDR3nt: TGCAGCGTTGATAGGAACGGGGGAGAGACCCAGTACTTC
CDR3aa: CSVDRNGGETQYF

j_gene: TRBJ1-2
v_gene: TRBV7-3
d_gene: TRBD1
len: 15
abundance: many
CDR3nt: TGTGCCAGCAGCTTAGGGACAGGGATCGTGGGTGGCTACACCTTC
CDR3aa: CASSLGTGIVGGYTF

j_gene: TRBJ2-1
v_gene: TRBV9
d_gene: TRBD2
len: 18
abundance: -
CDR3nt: TGTGCCAGCAGCGTTGGGACTAGCGGGAGGGCCAGATTCGATGAGCAGTTCTTC
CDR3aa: CASSVGTSGRARFDEQFF

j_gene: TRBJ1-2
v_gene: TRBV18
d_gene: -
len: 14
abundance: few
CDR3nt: TGTGCCAGCTCACCCCAGACAGAACCCTATGGCTACACCTTC
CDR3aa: CASSPQTEPYGYTF

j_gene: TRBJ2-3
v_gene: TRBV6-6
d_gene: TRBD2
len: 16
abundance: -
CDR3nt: TGTGCCATCCTCGGGGACCATAGCGGGAGAGCAGATACGCAGTATTTT
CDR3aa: CAILGDHSGRADTQYF

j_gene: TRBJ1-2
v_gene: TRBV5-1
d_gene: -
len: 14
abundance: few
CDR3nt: TGCGCCAGCACCCGGGACACCTCTAACTATGGCTACACCTTC
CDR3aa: CASTRDTSNYGYTF

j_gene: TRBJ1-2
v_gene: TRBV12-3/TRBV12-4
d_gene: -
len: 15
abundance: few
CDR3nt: TGTGCCAGCACCTCCACTCCGGGGGTCAACTATGGCTACACCTTC
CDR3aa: CASTSTPGVNYGYTF

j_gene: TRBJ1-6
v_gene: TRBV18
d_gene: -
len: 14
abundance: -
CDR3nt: TGTGCCAGCTCACCGTCGGCAGGGACATCACCCCTCCACTTT
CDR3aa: CASSPSAGTSPLHF

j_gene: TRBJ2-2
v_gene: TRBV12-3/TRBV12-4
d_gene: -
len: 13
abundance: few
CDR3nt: TGTGCCAGCAGTTTAGCAAGCACCGGGGAGCTGTTTTTT
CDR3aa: CASSLASTGELFF

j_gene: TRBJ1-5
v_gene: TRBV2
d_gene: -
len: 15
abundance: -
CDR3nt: TGTGCCAGTAGGGCCCGAGGGGTGAGCAATCAGCCCCAGCATTTT
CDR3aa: CASRARGVSNQPQHF

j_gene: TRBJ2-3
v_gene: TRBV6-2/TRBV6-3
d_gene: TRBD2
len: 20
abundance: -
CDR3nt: TGTGCCAGCAGGCCCGGAGCCTCTAGCGGGAGAGGCTGGGTAACAGATACGCAGTATTTT
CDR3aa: CASRPGASSGRGWVTDTQYF

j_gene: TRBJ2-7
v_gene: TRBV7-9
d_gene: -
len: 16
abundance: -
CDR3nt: TGTGCCAGCAGCTTAGTATCGGCAGGGCCCGGTGTGATGTTGTACTTC
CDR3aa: CASSLVSAGPGVMLYF

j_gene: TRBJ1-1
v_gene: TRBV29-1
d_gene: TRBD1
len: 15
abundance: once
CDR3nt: TGCAGCGTTGAAGGGGGCCTAACAGGGGACACTGAAGCTTTCTTT
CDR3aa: CSVEGGLTGDTEAFF

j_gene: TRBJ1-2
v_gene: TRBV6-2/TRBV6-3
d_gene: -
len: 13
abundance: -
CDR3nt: TGTGCCAGCAGCTCCGGACAGTACTATGGCTACACCTTC
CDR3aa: CASSSGQYYGYTF